One sample yielded the 8 T cell receptor beta chains listed below, sequenced in a study of Ad26.COV2.S vaccination and SARS-CoV-2 variants. Sequencing used immunoSEQ multiplex PCR; TCRdb keeps in-frame clones, though not all of them. The profile covers approximately 400,000 clones, with 83% appearing a single time and just under 7.5% taken by the ten largest. Treatment: around 19 received Ad26.COV2.S at low or high dose, single or two shots; 5 received placebo; per-sample allocation not given. Sampling happened 63 days after the first vaccine or placebo injection. The sequences come from peripheral blood, collected in a trial of Ad26.COV2.S vaccine versus placebo. The source of these receptors is a person aged 18 to 59 who received the Ad26.COV2.S COVID-19 vaccine or a placebo.

The CDR3 DNA is TGCGCCAGCAGCCAAGCCGCGGGACTCTCGTCGAACACCGGGGAGCTGTTTTTT. This gives the protein CASSQAAGLSSNTGELFF. J is TRBJ2-2 and V is TRBV4-3; D perhaps matches TRBD2 (6 bases). The V end lost 1 base, the J end lost 0 bases, and 15 bases lay between the germline ends. Germline V gene sequence: CDR1 LGHNA, CDR2 YSLEER. The CDR3 covers 18 residues.

J is TRBJ2-1 and V is TRBV5-1; 11 bases line up with TRBD2. This CDR3 region has 16 residues. Looked up from germline, CDR1 is SGHRS and CDR2 is YFSETQ. Germline trimming cut 2 bases from V and 0 bases from J; bases unmatched to any gene: 1. The CDR3 bases are TGCGCCAGCAGCTTTGGACTAGCGGGCTCCTACAATGAGCAGTTCTTC. Residues: CASSFGLAGSYNEQFF.

This chain links TRBV27 with TRBJ2-1; D gene unclear. Germline CDR1 is MNHEY and CDR2 is SMNVEV (reference sequence). The CDR3 is 11 residues long. Deletions cut 4 bases from V and 8 bases from J, with 6 bases between. This CDR3 is CASSSVHEQFF. As DNA, the CDR3 is TGTGCCAGCAGTTCAGTCCATGAGCAGTTCTTC.

V and J are TRBV7-6 and TRBJ1-2; D is unresolved. The germline gives CDR1 SGHVS, CDR2 FNYEAQ. The CDR3 is 12 amino acids. V shed 5 bases and J shed 8 bases, with 12 bases lying between them. This CDR3 is CASSPNGRGYTF. The CDR3 DNA reads as TGTGCCAGCAGCCCCAACGGGCGCGGCTACACCTTC.

The chain recombines TRBV6-1 with TRBJ2-3, with 9 bases fitting TRBD2. The CDR3 loop spans 16 amino acids. Trimming took 4 bases from V and 0 from J; bases not matched to a gene: 5. Per the germline V gene, CDR1 is MNHNS and CDR2 is SASEGT. The CDR3 DNA follows: TGTGCCAGCAGTGCGCTAGCGGGGTCTAGCACAGATACGCAGTATTTT. Translation: CASSALAGSSTDTQYF.

This clone was picked up one time. The CDR3 DNA reads TGTGCCACCTCCATTGGACCACTTTATGGCTACACCTTC. It yields the protein CATSIGPLYGYTF. The chain links TRBV10-3 to TRBJ1-2; D gene ambiguous. This CDR3 comprises 13 residues. CDR1 and CDR2 from the germline V gene are ENHRY and SYGVKD. V lost 10 bases and J lost 5, with 17 bases in between.

The rearrangement uses TRBV5-6 and TRBJ1-2; a possible D gene is TRBD1 (6 bases). The CDR3 spans 13 residues. CDR1 is SGHDT, CDR2 YYEEEE, per germline. Trimming cost V 0 bases and J 5 bases, with 8 bases left between them. CDR3 DNA sequence: TGTGCCAGCAGCTTGGGAGGGGGATATGGCTACACCTTC. Residues: CASSLGGGYGYTF.

The chain combines TRBV6-6 with TRBJ1-6; 7 bases fit TRBD1. V trimming: 4 bases; J trimming: 8 bases; junction bases outside the gene matches: 8. Germline V gene sequence: CDR1 MNHNY, CDR2 SVGAGI (reference sequence). The CDR3 is made up of 15 amino acids. The CDR3 DNA sequence: TGTGCCAGCAGTTCCCAGACAGGGTACGATTCACCCCTCCACTTT. Encoded protein: CASSSQTGYDSPLHF.